The 22 T cell receptor beta chains listed next were all sequenced from one sample in a study of a mutant IDH1 vaccine in newly diagnosed glioma (dated by TCRdb to 2020 to 2022). According to the study, the label for this sample's time point signals: week 11, during vaccination. Every vaccine dose consisted of 300 ug of a 20-mer mutant IDH1 peptide in Montanide, administered subcutaneously together with topical imiquimod. No antigen is known for these receptors. Receptors were amplified or captured by the immunoSEQ multiplex PCR assay. TCRdb carries this immuneACCESS record with in-frame sequences only. Its versions omit some clonotypes, under half of them owing to an unresolved V gene in the studies checked, with the rest unexplained. The sample table records about 64,000 clones; roughly 83% of these occur just once. The top ten constitute roughly 9% of the sample. The sequencing used PBMCs, collected from a glioma patient whose treatment included an IDH1 peptide vaccine. All receptors derive from a woman aged 45-65 years with glioma.

This clone was found a few times. J is TRBJ1-6 and V is TRBV30; D possibly corresponds to TRBD1 (6 bases). Trimming cost V 3 bases and J 2 bases, with 11 bases left between them. CDR1 is GTSNPN, CDR2 SVGIG, per germline (reference sequence). The CDR3 sequence is 15 residues long. The CDR3 sequence: CAWSYGGPYNSPLHF. The CDR3 DNA follows: TGTGCCTGGAGCTACGGGGGCCCCTATAATTCACCCCTCCACTTT.

The rearrangement uses TRBV6-5 and TRBJ1-2; D gene ambiguous. Germline V CDR1 and CDR2: MNHEY, SVGAGI. The CDR3 runs to 15 residues. Between the trimmed V and J ends, which lost 8 bases and 1 base, there was a span of 17 bases. The CDR3 spells CASSPGTKINYGYTF. In DNA form, the CDR3 reads TGTGCCAGCTCTCCAGGAACGAAGATTAACTATGGCTACACCTTC.

The chain uses TRBV30 and TRBJ2-3; TRBD1 or TRBD2 may be the D gene (5 bases each). Deletions cut 3 bases from V and 0 bases from J, with 7 bases between. The CDR3 sequence is 13 residues long. The germline V gene encodes CDR1 GTSNPN and CDR2 SVGIG (reference sequence). This CDR3 is CAWSGASTDTQYF. DNA for the CDR3: TGTGCCTGGAGCGGGGCCAGCACAGATACGCAGTATTTT.

V gene TRBV7-9 combines with J gene TRBJ2-2; 9 bases map to TRBD1. The CDR3 runs 16 residues. Germline V gene sequence: CDR1 SEHNR, CDR2 FQNEAQ (reference sequence). V was pared by 6 bases and J by 8 bases, with 13 bases of the junction left unmatched. CDR3 sequence: CASSSAAGQGLGELFF. The CDR3 coding sequence is TGTGCCAGCAGTTCGGCCGCAGGACAGGGGTTGGGGGAGCTGTTTTTT.

The rearrangement uses TRBV7-2 and TRBJ1-2, with no clear D. V lost 3 bases, J lost 2 bases, and 10 bases lay in between. CDR1 and CDR2 (germline): SGHTA, FQGNSA. This CDR3 is 14 amino acids long. CDR3 protein: CASSFLEANYGYTF. For the CDR3, the DNA is TGTGCCAGCAGCTTCCTAGAAGCCAACTATGGCTACACCTTC.

The chain links TRBV7-2 to TRBJ2-7, with a weak D call TRBD2 (5 bases). This CDR3 spans 11 amino acids. Deletions cut 3 bases from V and 7 bases from J, with 7 bases between. Germline values: CDR1 SGHTA, CDR2 FQGNSA. Here the CDR3 reads CASSFPGEQYF. The DNA of the CDR3 is TGTGCCAGCAGCTTTCCGGGAGAGCAGTACTTC.

The CDR3 spells CASSAPGQGEETQYF. The CDR3, as DNA: TGTGCCAGCAGTGCCCCGGGACAGGGAGAAGAGACCCAGTACTTC. The chain combines TRBV2 with TRBJ2-5; the match to TRBD1 covers 9 bases. Per the germline V gene, CDR1 is SNHLY and CDR2 is FYNNEI. V lost 4 bases to trimming and J lost 3 bases; unmatched junction nucleotides: 6. The CDR3 totals 15 residues.

This sequence joins TRBV2 and TRBJ2-6; 9 bases match TRBD1. After removal of 4 bases from V and 2 bases from J, the junction contained 0 bases not matched to a gene. Looked up from germline, CDR1 is SNHLY and CDR2 is FYNNEI. This CDR3 region has 15 residues. CDR3 loop: CASSGQGAGANVLTF. CDR3 DNA sequence: TGTGCCAGCAGTGGACAGGGGGCTGGGGCCAACGTCCTGACTTTC.

The chain has TRBV6-1 and TRBJ1-6, with D tentatively TRBD1 (6 bases). Germline loops: CDR1 MNHNS, CDR2 SASEGT. The CDR3 has 14 residues. Deletions cut 8 bases from V and 1 base from J, with 9 bases between. The CDR3 region is CASGGRSYNSPLHF. CDR3 DNA sequence: TGTGCCAGCGGGGGGCGATCCTATAATTCACCCCTCCACTTT.

The V gene is TRBV7-2, the J gene TRBJ2-5; unclear D gene. Looked up from germline, CDR1 is SGHTA and CDR2 is FQGNSA. This CDR3 contains 12 residues. Trimming stripped 1 base from V and 13 bases from J, with 13 bases between. CDR3 amino acids: CASSLDLGLAYF. CDR3 DNA sequence: TGTGCCAGCAGCTTAGATCTGGGATTGGCGTACTTC.

This clone has more than one count but fewer than ten. This chain uses TRBV9 with TRBJ1-1; D unclear. Trimming cost V 3 bases and J 10 bases, with 1 base left between them. The germline V gene has CDR1 SGDLS and CDR2 YYNGEE. The length of the CDR3 is 8 residues. The CDR3 DNA is TGTGCCAGCAGCGCAGCTTTCTTT. As protein: CASSAAFF.

The chain uses TRBV6-1 and TRBJ2-7; no reliable D call. The CDR3 covers 12 residues. The V and J ends lost 5 bases and 1 base respectively, with 6 bases between them. Per germline, CDR1 MNHNS and CDR2 SASEGT. As DNA, the CDR3 is TGTGCCAGCAGTCTACCTTCCTACGAGCAGTACTTC. Translation gives CASSLPSYEQYF.

This clone was counted a single time. This sequence joins TRBV5-1 and TRBJ1-1, with D perhaps TRBD1 (5 bases). Trimming shortened V by 0 bases and J by 6 bases, and 12 bases separated the two germline ends. The CDR3 loop spans 14 amino acids. Germline values: CDR1 SGHRS, CDR2 YFSETQ. CDR3 sequence reads: CASSLGRVPAEAFF. The CDR3 region has the DNA TGCGCCAGCAGCTTGGGCAGGGTTCCCGCTGAAGCTTTCTTT. The full variable domain, its missing parts supplied by reference TRBV5-1 and TRBJ1-1, is KAGVTQTPRYLIKTRGQQVTLSCSPISGHRSVSWYQQTPGQGLQFLFEYFSETQRNKGNFPGRFSGRQFSNSRSEMNVSTLELGDSALYLCASSLGRVPAEAFFGQGTRLTVV.

This clone is classed as medium-sized (0.01 to 0.1%). An end of the junction differs from the germline gene, which may be a read error. The rearrangement links TRBV7-7 to TRBJ2-3; 12 bases are a match to TRBD2. CDR1 is SSHAT and CDR2 is FNYEAQ in the germline V gene (reference sequence). The CDR3 extends over 16 amino acids. The CDR3 nucleotides are TGTGCTAGCAGCTTGTCGACTAGCGGGGGCTCAGATACGCAGTATTTT. Its protein product is CASSLSTSGGSDTQYF.

The V gene is TRBV4-1, the J gene TRBJ1-6, with D perhaps TRBD1 (5 bases). The CDR3 totals 15 residues. CDR1 and CDR2 (germline): MGHRA, YSYEKL. V was cut by 0 bases and J by 7 bases, with 10 bases left in between. The CDR3 spells CASSQDRVGNSPLHF. The CDR3 nucleotides are TGCGCCAGCAGCCAAGACAGGGTGGGAAATTCACCCCTCCACTTT.

This chain uses TRBV7-9 with TRBJ1-1; no reliable D call. The CDR3 covers 14 residues. The germline gives CDR1 SEHNR, CDR2 FQNEAQ (reference sequence). Trimming pared 5 bases from V and 1 base from J, leaving 11 bases between. The CDR3 bases are TGTGCCAGCAGCCGAGAGGCGTCGAACACTGAAGCTTTCTTT. Translating gives CASSREASNTEAFF.

The V gene is TRBV21-1, the J gene TRBJ2-1; the DNA was not compared with TRBD1, the D call given in the table. TRBV21-1 is deemed a pseudogene. This CDR3 has 17 amino acids. CDR3 bases: TGTGCCAGCAGCAAAGCGCAAGGAACAGTCGGTAGCAATGAGCAGTTCTTC. Its protein product is CASSKAQGTVGSNEQFF.

This rearrangement joins TRBV5-6 to TRBJ2-1, with 9 bases that match TRBD1. The CDR3 extends over 14 amino acids. Germline lookup yields CDR1 SGHDT and CDR2 YYEEEE. J was trimmed by 9 bases and V by 3 bases; bases with no gene match: 7. In DNA form, the CDR3 reads TGTGCCAGCAGCTACCGACAGGGGGACGGTGAGCAGTTCTTC. Translation gives CASSYRQGDGEQFF.

J is TRBJ1-3 and V is TRBV6-1; 7 bases map to TRBD1. The germline V gene encodes CDR1 MNHNS and CDR2 SASEGT. The length of the CDR3 is 15 residues. The trim removed 6 bases at V and 2 bases at J, leaving 7 bases unmatched. The chain's CDR3 is CASRDEQGTGNTIYF. CDR3 coding DNA: TGTGCCAGCAGGGATGAACAGGGGACTGGAAACACCATATATTTT.

The chain combines TRBV29-1 with TRBJ2-5; possible D gene TRBD1, 5 bases. Germline CDR1 SQVTM, CDR2 ANQGSEA. Trimming left V 7 bases short and J 1 base short, with 13 bases between. The CDR3 has 13 residues. This CDR3 reads CSALTDSQETQYF. The CDR3 DNA follows: TGCAGCGCACTGACAGACTCCCAAGAGACCCAGTACTTC.

This clone was recorded once. The J gene is TRBJ2-7, the V gene TRBV4-2; 8 bases fit TRBD2. CDR1 and CDR2 from the germline V gene are LGHNA and YNFKEQ. This CDR3 has 16 amino acids. The V segment lost 3 bases and the J segment 1 base; nucleotides outside the gene matches: 8. The CDR3 DNA sequence: TGTGCCAGCAGCCATGGAGGGGCTAGCGGGTCCTACGAGCAGTACTTC. Translation gives CASSHGGASGSYEQYF.

This chain uses TRBV5-5 with TRBJ2-5; either TRBD1 or TRBD2 may supply D (5 bases each). The V end was cut by 7 bases, the J end by 7 bases, with 14 bases between. There are 12 residues in the CDR3. Germline CDR1 reads SGHKS; CDR2 reads YYEKEE (reference sequence). Written as DNA, the CDR3 is TGTGCCAGCCTCCGGGAAACAGGGACCCAGTACTTC. It translates to CASLRETGTQYF.